The sequence of this T cell receptor beta chain was determined in a study of identical twins (dated by TCRdb to 2015 to 2016). Context from the whole study: To test whether fetal clonotypes persist, this study deep-sequenced TCR alpha and beta repertoires from monozygotic twins, from unrelated adults of various ages, and from cord blood. To rule out contamination, the twin experiments were replicated at different times with different library preparation protocols. What the research found in general, with its limitations: Compared with coincidental sharing between unrelated individuals, an excess of low generation-probability sequences was observed among out-of-frame TCR alpha sequences shared between twins. Recombination models systematically underestimated out-of-frame TCR alpha sharing in monozygotic twins but agreed with sharing between unrelated individuals. Invariant T cells such as MAIT and iNKT could partly confound zero-insertion analyses, though diverse VJ usage argued against this for most clonotypes. Because the same donors could not be followed over many years, the conclusions depended on cross-sectional statistical analysis. Fewer insertions were carried by abundant cord blood beta clonotypes; a weaker similar trend was observed in young adult naive repertoires, while no such trend was observed in memory repertoires. The excess sharing between twins in beta out-of-frame sequences was weaker because fewer shared sequences reduced the signal-to-noise ratio.

Every donor in the study was a healthy Caucasian. The twin cohort consisted of three pairs of female monozygotic twins, all aged roughly 18 to 30 years. RNA for TCR libraries was isolated from peripheral blood mononuclear cells. The sample holds a few counts of this clonotype. It lacks a known antigen. No per-base quality is available; no much larger clone lies one base away. The library relied on 5' RACE. The sequencer was an Illumina HiSeq 2000. Template switching added a universal primer binding site, and the final cDNA carried a unique molecular identifier that allowed TCR cDNA molecules to be counted accurately. Specific primers in the conserved constant-segment region were used to synthesize first-strand cDNA for the TCR alpha and beta chains. To control for contamination, each cDNA library was double barcoded with a SMART-Mk sample barcode plus Illumina barcodes. TruSeq adapter sequences and Illumina sample barcodes were added in two successive PCR steps. The TCR alpha and beta cDNA libraries were sequenced on the Illumina HiSeq platform using custom primers. The original methods were these. MiGEC was used to process raw reads and extract unique molecular identifiers, and MiXCR was used to find CDR3 positions. Recombination models were inferred per individual with the repgenHMM and IGoR tools using an EM algorithm. The analysis of shared clonotypes was done with the tcR package in R, with sharing normalized by the product of cloneset sizes. To study raw recombination without the effects of thymic and clonal selection, out-of-frame nonproductive sequences were analyzed. TCRdb reprocessed the public reads (quality trimming at Q25 with fastp, clone calling with MiXCR) and kept in-frame beta chains. Entries are consolidated by CDR3 protein sequence, retaining the most common genes and DNA. It is TCRdb's table, rather than the study itself, that gives the V and J calls and clone size. For this sample the table gives hundreds of thousands of distinct CDR3 sequences, of which roughly 7.2% were detected only once. Together, the top ten hold 1.5% to 2% of the sample.

This sample was shared with a second study, whose subject was yellow fever vaccine responses in identical twins. In that second paper, the authors write: According to the authors, in identical twins the way T cells responded to vaccination appeared partly convergent and partly personalized. In the study, vaccine-responding T cell clones were precisely tracked in identical twins.

The sequence was obtained from a woman younger than 35 in good health. The sample comprised PBMCs.

The CDR3 region: CSARVLRDVLYNEQFF. In nucleotide form, the sequence is TGCAGTGCTAGAGTCTTGCGGGATGTCCTTTACAATGAGCAGTTCTTC. The rearrangement combines TRBV20-1 with TRBJ2-1; the D gene is perhaps TRBD2, on 6 matching bases. Spanning cysteine to phenylalanine, the CDR3 consists of 16 amino acids. Only CDR3 DNA is held: 48 bases, read in frame from base 1. V was cut back by 1 base and J by 4 bases, leaving a gap of 17 bases between them. The germline V gene (reference sequence) yields DFQATT for CDR1 and SNEGSKA for CDR2.